The entry below describes one T cell receptor (beta chain). The antigen is not known. The entry originates in a study of radiotherapy plus CTLA-4 blockade in lung cancer. Study overall: Objective responses were observed in around 17% of patients, and disease control was achieved by over 30%. Study-wide points: After radiotherapy and ipilimumab, tumor-derived clones expanded in peripheral blood. Among reported predictors of response, early blood T cell clone dynamics with interferon-beta performed best.

TCRdb's table, derived via immunoSEQ multiplex PCR, lists solely in-frame clones and lacks some. Of under 95,000 clones in the sample, 84% were seen once. Ipilimumab CTLA-4 blockade and focal radiation were given to patients with chemo-refractory metastatic non-small-cell lung cancer. J was trimmed by 2 bases and V by 8 bases; bases with no gene match: 9. The V gene's germline CDR1 is SNHLY and CDR2 FYNNEI. The CDR3 spans 16 residues. The receptor was isolated from a human donor with non-small cell lung cancer who had stable disease on radiotherapy plus ipilimumab. The chain employs TRBV2 and TRBJ1-5, with 10 bases lining up with TRBD1. Sample: peripheral blood, taken from a patient treated with radiotherapy plus ipilimumab. The CDR3 reads CASSRQGADRNQPQHF. The CDR3 coding sequence is TGTGCCAGCTCCCGACAGGGGGCGGATCGCAATCAGCCCCAGCATTTT.